This T cell receptor beta chain originates from a study of cytomegalovirus exposure and HLA in healthy donors. Trimming removed 4 bases at V and 4 bases at J, with 20 bases between. Germline lookup yields CDR1 SGHRS and CDR2 YFSETQ. The CDR3 has 16 residues. This clone was detected once. Its antigen is still unknown. The PCR had 60 Vbeta and 13 Jbeta primers. The repertoire was sequenced with immunoSEQ multiplex PCR; TCRdb's copy has only in-frame clones and lacks some. The profile shows some 95,000 clones, roughly 71% of them singletons. Study-level findings and limits: Because they were indistinguishable, some V segments, including TRBV6-2 and TRBV6-3, were excluded. Immune exposure information comprised only CMV serostatus. In an earlier analysis, most TCR beta V segments were productive about 87% or about 30% of the time.

This TCR derives from a woman between 35 and 50 years old in good health and CMV-seronegative. Input material: PBMCs. The J gene is TRBJ1-2, the V gene TRBV5-1, with a possible D match to TRBD1 (5 bases). Written as DNA, the CDR3 is TGCGCCAGCAGCCTGGAAGTGGGCAGGGAGGTCTATGGCTACACCTTC. Encoded protein: CASSLEVGREVYGYTF. The complete variable domain, with remaining parts taken from reference TRBV5-1 and TRBJ1-2, reads KAGVTQTPRYLIKTRGQQVTLSCSPISGHRSVSWYQQTPGQGLQFLFEYFSETQRNKGNFPGRFSGRQFSNSRSEMNVSTLELGDSALYLCASSLEVGREVYGYTFGSGTRLTVV.